This T cell receptor beta chain was found in a study of OX40 agonist ivuxolimab in advanced cancers. Study context: With ivuxolimab, an agonistic anti-OX40 (CD134) antibody, patients were treated. Study results and caveats: Those patients achieving a partial response at 0.1-3.0 mg/kg showed among the lowest clonal expansion. At 0.1 to 3.0 mg/kg, CD4+ and CD8+ blood T cells expanded clonally by week 6.

With respect to this clone: Its antigen is not known.

Produced via immunoSEQ multiplex PCR; TCRdb's table is partial and in-frame only. This table has more than 65,000 clones, roughly 84% appearing once. Per germline, CDR1 SNHLY and CDR2 FYNNEI. J was trimmed by 0 bases and V by 4 bases; bases with no gene match: 2. The CDR3 length is 14 residues. Material: CD4+ or CD8+ T cells sorted from blood, obtained in a trial of the OX40 agonist ivuxolimab. The source of this sequence is an adult with an advanced solid tumor such as melanoma, head and neck, liver or kidney cancer. The chain recombines TRBV2 with TRBJ2-7; 8 bases match TRBD1. The CDR3 sequence: CASSGDRFSYEQYF. The CDR3 DNA reads TGTGCCAGCAGTGGGGACAGGTTCTCCTACGAGCAGTACTTC.